This T cell receptor beta chain stems from a study of blood T cell repertoires in COVID-19. Background on the study: The study drew acute and convalescent COVID-19 samples from the United States, Italy and Spain.

Authors' data handling: From reference gene primer amplification, estimates of nucleated cell counts were derived. The protocol was immunoSEQ multiplex PCR, while the TCRdb copy is restricted to in-frame clones and leaves out a portion. V, J and clone size are taken as reported in that table, and D and trimming were inferred from the DNA itself. The sample has 110,000 or so clones, about 88% seen once. Looked up from germline, CDR1 is MDHEN and CDR2 is SYDVKM. This CDR3 is 18 amino acids long. Unmatched junction bases numbered 13, after V lost 6 bases and J lost 1 base. This receptor was taken from a woman between 65 and 79 years old who had recovered from COVID-19. The sequenced sample was peripheral blood. This chain links TRBV28 with TRBJ2-4; 9 bases match TRBD1. CDR3: CASSVGQGNLWAKNIQYF. In nucleotides, the CDR3 is TGTGCCAGCAGCGTCGGACAGGGGAATCTGTGGGCCAAAAACATTCAGTACTTC.